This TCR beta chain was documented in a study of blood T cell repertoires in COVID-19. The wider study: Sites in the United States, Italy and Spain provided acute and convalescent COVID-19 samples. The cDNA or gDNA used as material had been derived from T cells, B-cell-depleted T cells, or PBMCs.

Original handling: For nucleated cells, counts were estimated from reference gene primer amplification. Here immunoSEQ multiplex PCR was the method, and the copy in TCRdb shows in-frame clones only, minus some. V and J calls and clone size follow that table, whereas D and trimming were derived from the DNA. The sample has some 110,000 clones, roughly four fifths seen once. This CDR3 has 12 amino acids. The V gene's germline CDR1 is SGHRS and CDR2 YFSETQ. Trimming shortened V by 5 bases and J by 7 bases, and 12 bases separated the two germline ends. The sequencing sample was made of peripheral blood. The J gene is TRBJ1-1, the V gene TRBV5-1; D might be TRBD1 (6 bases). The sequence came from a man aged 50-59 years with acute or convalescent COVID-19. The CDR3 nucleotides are TGCGCCAGCAGTTCACAGGGCAATGAAGCTTTCTTT. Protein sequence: CASSSQGNEAFF. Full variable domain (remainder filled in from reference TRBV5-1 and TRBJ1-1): KAGVTQTPRYLIKTRGQQVTLSCSPISGHRSVSWYQQTPGQGLQFLFEYFSETQRNKGNFPGRFSGRQFSNSRSEMNVSTLELGDSALYLCASSSQGNEAFFGQGTRLTVV.